The next 26 T cell receptor beta chains were all read from a single sample in a study of blood T cell repertoires in COVID-19. Libraries were prepared by immunoSEQ multiplex PCR; TCRdb keeps only in-frame clonotypes and omits some of them. Altogether fewer than 200,000 clones are present, roughly 81% being singletons, with the ten largest covering less than 10%. Input material: peripheral blood. The receptors originated from an older woman with COVID-19, enrolled during active disease.

J is TRBJ2-2 and V is TRBV4-1; 9 positions match TRBD2. Germline V gene sequence: CDR1 MGHRA, CDR2 YSYEKL. With 0 bases clipped from V and 6 bases from J, the junction kept 8 bases outside the gene matches. The CDR3 consists of 17 residues. The DNA of the CDR3 is TGCGCCAGCAGCCAAGATCAAAATAGCGGGAGTTCCGGGGAGCTGTTTTTT. Translating it yields CASSQDQNSGSSGELFF.

This rearrangement joins TRBV4-1 to TRBJ2-1; 10 bases line up with TRBD2. CDR1 is MGHRA and CDR2 is YSYEKL in the germline V gene. The ends lost 2 bases at V and 7 bases at J; junction bases unmatched: 8. The CDR3 contains 16 residues. The CDR3 nucleotides read TGCGCCAGCAGCCAACTTACTAGCGGGGCGGGGAATGAGCAGTTCTTC. Translating it yields CASSQLTSGAGNEQFF.

The V call is TRBV7-3, the J call TRBJ2-1, with 9 bases identical to TRBD2. The CDR3 has 18 amino acids. Looked up from germline, CDR1 is SGHTA and CDR2 is FQGTGA. V shed 2 bases and J 3 bases; nucleotides not matched to a gene: 11. In nucleotides, the CDR3 is TGTGCCAGCAGCTTATGGGGAAGGGGACTAGCCTACTACAATGAGCAGTTCTTC. Amino acids: CASSLWGRGLAYYNEQFF.

The chain couples TRBV5-4 to TRBJ1-1; D unclear. V lost 4 bases, J lost 5 bases, and 12 bases lay in between. Germline loops: CDR1 SGHNT, CDR2 YYREEE (reference sequence). The CDR3 is 13 amino acids. As DNA, the CDR3 is TGTGCCAGCAGCCCGTGGTTGAGGACTGAAGCTTTCTTT. It is translated as CASSPWLRTEAFF.

The chain combines TRBV7-9 with TRBJ2-2; 7 bases map to TRBD2. Trimming took 0 bases from V and 5 from J; bases not matched to a gene: 0. Germline V gene sequence: CDR1 SEHNR, CDR2 FQNEAQ (reference sequence). CDR3 length: 14 amino acids. The CDR3: CASSLARGTGELFF. The CDR3 DNA reads TGTGCCAGCAGCTTAGCGCGGGGGACCGGGGAGCTGTTTTTT.

The chain is built from TRBV5-1 and TRBJ2-3; no clear D. Germline CDR1 is SGHRS and CDR2 is YFSETQ. This CDR3 has 12 amino acids. Deletions cut 3 bases from V and 4 bases from J, with 6 bases between. The CDR3 loop reads CASSYNSDTQYF. For the CDR3, the DNA is TGCGCCAGCAGCTACAATTCAGATACGCAGTATTTT.

V gene TRBV11-1 combines with J gene TRBJ1-2; D is undetermined. Trimming stripped 4 bases from V and 2 bases from J, with 5 bases between. Germline values: CDR1 SGHAT, CDR2 FQDESV (reference sequence). The CDR3 length is 12 residues. The CDR3 nucleotides are TGTGCCAGCAGCTCCGAGAACTATGGCTACACCTTC. It encodes CASSSENYGYTF.

The genes are TRBV3-1 (or the pseudogene TRBV3-2) and TRBJ1-2; TRBD1 agrees at 9 bases. The CDR3 covers 14 residues. V lost 0 bases, J lost 8 bases, and 4 bases stayed unmatched. Germline V gene lookup returns CDR1 LGHDT and CDR2 YNNKEL (reference sequence). This CDR3 is CASSQDGDRVGYTF. The CDR3 DNA is TGTGCCAGCAGCCAAGATGGGGACAGGGTAGGCTACACCTTC.

Note on this clone: A read error may account for a junction end that differs from germline. The chain employs TRBV7-9 and TRBJ2-4, with D possibly TRBD2 on 5 matching bases. The CDR3 extends over 11 amino acids. The germline V gene encodes CDR1 SEHNR and CDR2 FQNEAQ (reference sequence). CDR3 loop: CASSLEEHINF. The CDR3 coding sequence is TGTGCCAGCAGCTTGGAGGAGCATATTAACTTC.

This clone was recorded a few times. J is TRBJ2-1 and V is TRBV2; D is possibly TRBD2 (6 bases). V lost 10 bases and J 9 bases, leaving 22 bases between the germline ends. The CDR3 is made up of 14 amino acids. The V gene's germline CDR1 is SNHLY and CDR2 FYNNEI. The CDR3 protein is CANSLAHAGGEQFF. The CDR3 bases are TGTGCCAATTCCCTAGCGCACGCCGGCGGTGAGCAGTTCTTC.

On this clone itself: Within the sample, other DNA sequences also encode this same CDR3. This chain links TRBV11-2 with TRBJ1-2; 8 bases map to TRBD1. Germline V lookup: CDR1 SGHAT, CDR2 FQNNGV. V was pared by 5 bases and J by 7 bases, with 6 bases of the junction left unmatched. The CDR3 totals 13 residues. In DNA form, the CDR3 reads TGTGCCAGCAGCCCTCAGGGGGCTGGTGGCTACACCTTC. It codes for CASSPQGAGGYTF.

The V gene is TRBV7-9, the J gene TRBJ1-5; TRBD1 aligns across 8 bases. V shed 5 bases, J shed 5 bases, and the junction held 8 bases outside the gene matches. Germline lookup yields CDR1 SEHNR and CDR2 FQNEAQ (reference sequence). The CDR3 runs 15 residues. CDR3 residues: CASSPDRGGDQPQHF. DNA for the CDR3: TGTGCCAGCAGCCCCGACAGGGGAGGGGATCAGCCCCAGCATTTT.

The rearrangement links TRBV7-6 to TRBJ2-1, with D perhaps matching TRBD2 (7 bases). With 5 bases removed from V and 6 bases from J, the gap between germline ends came to 17 bases. The CDR3 length is 15 residues. The germline gives CDR1 SGHVS, CDR2 FNYEAQ. The DNA of the CDR3 is TGTGCCAGCAGCCCCTGGGGGAGGGGGGGCAATGAGCAGTTCTTC. Its translation: CASSPWGRGGNEQFF.

This clone appeared once. CDR3 in amino acids: CASSPTRQGRADTQYF. Here the CDR3 DNA reads TGTGCCAGCAGCCCCACTCGACAGGGGAGGGCAGATACGCAGTATTTT. The chain joins TRBV7-3 to TRBJ2-3; TRBD1 is a possible D gene (8 bases). The V and J ends lost 5 bases and 4 bases respectively, with 19 bases between them. This CDR3 spans 16 amino acids. Germline V gives CDR1 SGHTA, CDR2 FQGTGA.

The gene calls are TRBV15 and TRBJ1-4, with TRBD1 matching 7 bases. V lost 10 bases, J lost 4 bases, and 9 bases stayed unmatched. This CDR3 is 14 amino acids long. Germline V lookup: CDR1 LNHNV, CDR2 YYDKDF (reference sequence). CDR3 DNA: TGTGCCATCACTCTCCGGGACAGTAATGAAAAACTGTTTTTT. It translates to CAITLRDSNEKLFF.

There are a few counts of this clone. The chain combines TRBV15 with TRBJ1-5; D perhaps matches TRBD1 (6 bases). V was shortened by 5 bases and J by 5 bases, with 10 bases between the two germline ends. Germline lookup yields CDR1 LNHNV and CDR2 YYDKDF (reference sequence). The CDR3 consists of 13 residues. The CDR3 DNA is TGTGCCACCAGCGGATACAGGGATCAGCCCCAGCATTTT. It translates to CATSGYRDQPQHF.

The chain couples TRBV11-2 to TRBJ1-3; 8 bases agree with TRBD1. The CDR3 contains 18 residues. Losses at the gene ends were 5 bases for V and 2 bases for J; bases not matched to a gene: 14. Germline assignment: CDR1 SGHAT and CDR2 FQNNGV. The CDR3 loop is CASSLNAQGASPGNTIYF. Here the CDR3 DNA reads TGTGCCAGCAGCCTAAATGCGCAGGGGGCTTCACCTGGAAACACCATATATTTT.

The chain joins TRBV19 to TRBJ1-1; 8 bases match TRBD1. Germline CDR1 and CDR2: LNHDA and SQIVND (reference sequence). With V trimmed by 6 bases and J by 5 bases, 8 bases remained unmatched. This CDR3 has 14 amino acids. CDR3 loop: CASSLTGGRTEAFF. The CDR3 bases are TGTGCCAGTAGCCTCACAGGGGGTAGGACTGAAGCTTTCTTT.

The rearrangement uses TRBV7-9 and TRBJ2-1, with 9 bases identical to TRBD2. V was pared by 3 bases and J by 7 bases, with 7 bases of the junction left unmatched. This CDR3 has 15 residues. The germline V gene encodes CDR1 SEHNR and CDR2 FQNEAQ (reference sequence). Here the CDR3 reads CASSFGRGGVNEQFF. The DNA for the CDR3 is TGTGCCAGCAGCTTTGGGCGGGGGGGCGTTAATGAGCAGTTCTTC.

This chain connects TRBV5-1 to TRBJ2-7; no clear D gene. V lost 1 base and J lost 4, with 6 bases in between. Germline values: CDR1 SGHRS, CDR2 YFSETQ. The CDR3 has 12 amino acids. The CDR3 DNA reads as TGCGCCAGCAGCTTGTCTAGGTACGAGCAGTACGTC. Its translation: CASSLSRYEQYV.

The V and J genes are TRBV9 and TRBJ2-3, with 11 bases that match TRBD2. CDR3 length: 17 residues. Unmatched junction bases numbered 10, after V lost 4 bases and J lost 3 bases. The germline gives CDR1 SGDLS, CDR2 YYNGEE. CDR3 in DNA: TGTGCCAGCAGCCCGGAGGTAGCGGGGGGGCGTACAGATACGCAGTATTTT. Protein sequence: CASSPEVAGGRTDTQYF.

The chain links TRBV19 to TRBJ1-5; TRBD1 matches at 9 bases. This CDR3 spans 18 amino acids. Germline trimming cut 1 base from V and 2 bases from J; bases unmatched to any gene: 9. The germline CDR1 and CDR2 sequences are LNHDA and SQIVND (reference sequence). CDR3 residues: CASSIGPRTGAGNQPQHF. The CDR3 DNA follows: TGTGCCAGTAGTATAGGGCCCCGGACAGGGGCGGGCAATCAGCCCCAGCATTTT. The full variable domain, rest sourced from reference TRBV19 and TRBJ1-5, is DGGITQSPKYLFRKEGQNVTLSCEQNLNHDAMYWYRQDPGQGLRLIYYSQIVNDFQKGDIAEGYSVSREKKESFPLTVTSAQKNPTAFYLCASSIGPRTGAGNQPQHFGDGTRLSIL.

CDR3 nucleotide sequence: TGTGCCAGCAGCTTCGGGACAGGCGAAAAACTGTTTTTT. Translation: CASSFGTGEKLFF. The gene calls are TRBV7-9 and TRBJ1-4; TRBD1 agrees at 8 bases. This CDR3 is built from 13 residues. The V gene's germline CDR1 is SEHNR and CDR2 FQNEAQ (reference sequence). With 3 bases clipped from V and 8 bases from J, the junction kept 2 bases outside the gene matches.

The rearrangement uses TRBV29-1 and TRBJ2-2, with D unclear. Between the trimmed V and J ends, which lost 8 bases and 7 bases, there was a span of 17 bases. This CDR3 comprises 13 residues. The germline gives CDR1 SQVTM, CDR2 ANQGSEA. The CDR3, as DNA: TGCAGCCTTAGACTGGTCTCGGGCGGGGAGCTGTTTTTT. This codes for CSLRLVSGGELFF.

This sequence joins TRBV15 and TRBJ2-1; D is uncertain. CDR3 length: 11 residues. The germline CDR1 and CDR2 sequences are LNHNV and YYDKDF (reference sequence). Trimming left V 3 bases short and J 8 bases short, with 5 bases between. The DNA for the CDR3 is TGTGCCACCAGCAGTCGTGATGAGCAGTTCTTC. This encodes CATSSRDEQFF.

This chain connects TRBV2 to TRBJ1-2, with a weak D call TRBD1 (5 bases). The V end was cut by 6 bases, the J end by 7 bases, with 9 bases between. Germline V CDR1 and CDR2: SNHLY, FYNNEI. The CDR3 is 11 residues long. DNA for the CDR3: TGTGCCAGCAGGCAAGGGGCTGGCTACACCTTC. Protein sequence: CASRQGAGYTF.